A single sample gave rise to the 11 T cell receptor beta chains below, sequenced in a study of technical replicates of blood from a handful of donors. Some clones are missing from TCRdb's copy, which holds only in-frame ones; the method was immunoSEQ multiplex PCR. The sample lists tens of thousands of clones, roughly 90% occurring once. The sequenced sample consisted of PBMCs. Every receptor here comes from a human donor in good health. Some clones in this sample may be carry-over from other donors' samples.

The rearrangement uses TRBV5-1 and TRBJ2-7, with D tentatively TRBD1 (6 bases). The CDR3 totals 12 residues. V lost 4 bases and J lost 4, with 9 bases in between. Germline CDR1 and CDR2: SGHRS and YFSETQ. Written as DNA, the CDR3 is TGCGCCAGCAGCACTACAGGGTACGAGCAGTACTTC. Its translation: CASSTTGYEQYF.

The chain recombines TRBV4-3 with TRBJ1-2, with a possible D match to TRBD1 (5 bases). The CDR3 has 15 amino acids. Trimming removed 0 bases at V and 5 bases at J, with 13 bases between. Germline CDR1 is LGHNA and CDR2 is YSLEER. In nucleotides, the CDR3 is TGCGCCAGCAGCCAAGATTGGGACTGGAGTTATGGCTACACCTTC. Translated: CASSQDWDWSYGYTF.

The DNA for the CDR3 is TGCGCCAGCAGCATCGGGACTAGCGACTTCCAAGAGACCCAGTACTTC. Protein: CASSIGTSDFQETQYF. V usage is TRBV5-1 and J usage is TRBJ2-5; 10 nucleotides align to TRBD2. This CDR3 has 16 residues. V dropped 4 bases and J dropped 1; count of bases not matched to a gene: 7. CDR1 is SGHRS, CDR2 YFSETQ, per germline.

The V gene is TRBV5-1, the J gene TRBJ2-5; 10 bases are a match to TRBD2. After removal of 2 bases from V and 0 bases from J, the junction contained 1 base not matched to a gene. Germline CDR1 and CDR2: SGHRS and YFSETQ. The CDR3 runs to 15 residues. CDR3 loop: CASSFLAGDQETQYF. The CDR3 region has the DNA TGCGCCAGCAGCTTTCTAGCGGGGGACCAAGAGACCCAGTACTTC. The full variable domain, with the rest looked up from reference TRBV5-1 and TRBJ2-5, is KAGVTQTPRYLIKTRGQQVTLSCSPISGHRSVSWYQQTPGQGLQFLFEYFSETQRNKGNFPGRFSGRQFSNSRSEMNVSTLELGDSALYLCASSFLAGDQETQYFGPGTRLLVL.

This sequence joins TRBV11-2 and TRBJ1-1; D ambiguous. Germline CDR1 and CDR2: SGHAT and FQNNGV. The CDR3 is 13 amino acids. Between the trimmed V and J ends, which lost 2 bases and 3 bases, there was a span of 7 bases. CDR3 sequence: CASSLTDDTEAFF. In DNA, the CDR3 is TGTGCCAGCAGCTTAACAGACGACACTGAAGCTTTCTTT.

This CDR3 reads CASSLAGNRNEKLFF. The CDR3 DNA sequence: TGCGCCAGCAGCTTGGCAGGGAATAGGAATGAAAAACTGTTTTTT. V usage is TRBV5-1 and J usage is TRBJ1-4; a weak D match, TRBD1 (5 bases). With 0 bases removed from V and 5 bases from J, the gap between germline ends came to 11 bases. This CDR3 has 15 residues. The germline CDR1 and CDR2 sequences are SGHRS and YFSETQ.

The chain combines TRBV29-1 with TRBJ1-5; 7 nucleotides agree with TRBD1. This CDR3 is built from 13 residues. J gave up 4 bases and V 6 bases, and 6 bases lay outside the gene matches. Germline values: CDR1 SQVTM, CDR2 ANQGSEA. The CDR3 sequence is CSVARGLNQPQHF. CDR3 DNA: TGCAGCGTCGCTAGGGGGCTGAATCAGCCCCAGCATTTT.

The chain combines TRBV7-2 with TRBJ2-3, with TRBD2 matching over 8 bases. Germline V gene sequence: CDR1 SGHTA, CDR2 FQGNSA. V shed 1 base, J shed 3 bases, and the junction held 6 bases outside the gene matches. The CDR3 extends over 16 amino acids. Written as DNA, the CDR3 is TGTGCCAGCAGCTTAGGAGTCGGGAGGGGGACAGATACGCAGTATTTT. This codes for CASSLGVGRGTDTQYF.

This clone was counted once. The J gene is TRBJ2-1, the V gene TRBV29-1; TRBD2 is a possible D gene (7 bases). In germline, CDR1 is SQVTM, CDR2 ANQGSEA. CDR3 length: 15 residues. V lost 3 bases to trimming and J lost 0 bases, with 12 bases between them. The CDR3, as DNA: TGCAGCGTTGAGGGGGGGCAGAGCTCCTACAATGAGCAGTTCTTC. Protein sequence: CSVEGGQSSYNEQFF.

The V and J genes are TRBV5-1 and TRBJ1-6, with 10 bases aligning to TRBD1. The CDR3 contains 14 residues. With 3 bases clipped from V and 10 bases from J, the junction kept 4 bases outside the gene matches. CDR1 SGHRS and CDR2 YFSETQ come from the germline V gene. The CDR3 DNA is TGCGCCAGCAGCTCGGGACAGGGGAAATCACCCCTCCACTTT. It codes for CASSSGQGKSPLHF.

This chain links TRBV9 with TRBJ2-3, with D possibly matching TRBD2 (6 bases). CDR1 SGDLS and CDR2 YYNGEE come from the germline V gene. CDR3 size: 14 residues. The V gene lost 0 bases and the J gene lost 2 bases, with 7 bases spanning the gap. The CDR3 protein is CASSVGEATDTQYF. The CDR3 nucleotides read TGTGCCAGCAGCGTAGGGGAGGCCACAGATACGCAGTATTTT.